The clone carrying this TCR beta chain has ten or more counts. No antigen is known for it. This sample stems from a study of T cells in Graves' hyperthyroidism and ophthalmopathy. Study findings and constraints: Among thyroid clonotypes expanded above 0.001, most also appeared in blood.

This CDR3 has 17 residues. The germline gives CDR1 SGHVS, CDR2 FNYEAQ. V was trimmed by 0 bases and J by 0 bases, leaving 11 bases between them. RNA transcripts gave rise to amplified TCR beta CDR3 regions. TCR CDR3 regions were first amplified by RT-PCR with HTBI primers. MiXCR, run by TCRdb on the multiplex PCR reads, gives a single entry per CDR3 protein. The data hold approximately 430,000 distinct CDR3 sequences, with 15% to 19% observed a single time. The chain uses TRBV7-6 and TRBJ2-2; unclear D gene. This receptor was taken from a woman aged 18-30 years with Graves' hyperthyroidism. What was sequenced was blood. The CDR3 region is CASSLAGGVTNTGELFF. For the CDR3, the DNA is TGTGCCAGCAGCTTAGCGGGTGGGGTCACGAACACCGGGGAGCTGTTTTTT.